The next 31 T cell receptor beta chains were all read from a single sample in a study of metastatic and nonmetastatic thyroid tumors. TCRdb re-called the PCR reads via MiXCR. The sample consists of roughly 38,000 clones, 15% to 20% of them appearing once. No patient received treatment before thyroid surgery. What was sequenced was blood. These receptors were taken from a female donor with papillary thyroid cancer or a benign thyroid nodule (not recorded which). Some clones in this sample may be carry-over from other donors' samples.

Ten or more counts support this clone. V is TRBV7-9 and J is TRBJ1-4; 9 bases line up with TRBD1. Germline lookup yields CDR1 SEHNR and CDR2 FQNEAQ (reference sequence). The CDR3 length is 14 residues. V was pared by 3 bases and J by 7 bases, with 3 bases of the junction left unmatched. The CDR3 is CASSLGQGREKLFF. CDR3 nucleotides: TGTGCCAGCAGCTTGGGACAGGGACGTGAAAAACTGTTTTTT.

There are a few counts of this clone. The rearrangement uses TRBV12-3 or TRBV12-4 and TRBJ2-7; possibly TRBD2 for D (6 bases). The CDR3 has 13 amino acids. V shed 5 bases and J shed 6 bases, with 14 bases lying between them. CDR3 sequence reads: CASSPRRDCEQYF. CDR3 DNA: TGTGCCAGCAGTCCGCGAAGGGACTGCGAGCAGTACTTC.

This clone has a count of ten or more. The chain has TRBV28 and TRBJ2-5, with 7 bases identical to TRBD2. V gave up 5 bases and J gave up 5 bases; unmatched junction bases: 14. The germline V gene encodes CDR1 MDHEN and CDR2 SYDVKM. The CDR3 consists of 16 residues. CDR3 sequence reads: CASSQSASARGETQYF. CDR3 coding DNA: TGTGCCAGCAGTCAATCCGCTAGCGCGCGGGGGGAGACCCAGTACTTC.

The chain joins TRBV6-1 to TRBJ1-5, with a tentative D call TRBD1 (5 bases). Trimming removed 2 bases from V and 4 bases from J, with 9 bases in between. Germline CDR1 MNHNS, CDR2 SASEGT. This CDR3 comprises 14 residues. DNA of the CDR3: TGTGCCAGCAGTGAACTCGGGGGAAATCAGCCCCAGCATTTT. It specifies CASSELGGNQPQHF.

This rearrangement joins TRBV20-1 to TRBJ1-2; maybe TRBD1 (6 bases). The germline V and J ends were trimmed by 6 bases and 0 bases, with 14 bases remaining between them. Germline V CDR1 and CDR2: DFQATT, SNEGSKA (reference sequence). CDR3 length: 14 amino acids. In nucleotides, the CDR3 is TGCAGTGCAGTCCGGGACATCTCTAACTATGGCTACACCTTC. Residues: CSAVRDISNYGYTF.

This clone was seen only a few times. The chain recombines TRBV28 with TRBJ1-6; 8 bases agree with TRBD1. Germline CDR1 is MDHEN and CDR2 is SYDVKM. Unmatched junction bases numbered 2, after V lost 7 bases and J lost 9 bases. The CDR3 sequence is 12 residues long. CDR3 coding DNA: TGTGCCAGCAACGGACAGGGTTCACCCCTCCACTTT. It yields the protein CASNGQGSPLHF.

Many counts were recorded for this clone. The genes are TRBV20-1 and TRBJ2-7, with 7 bases identical to TRBD1. The germline V gene has CDR1 DFQATT and CDR2 SNEGSKA (reference sequence). CDR3 length: 15 residues. Trimming at V came to 1 base and at J to 2 bases, leaving 8 bases not matched to a gene. CDR3 coding DNA: TGCAGTGCTAGAGGACAGGGTTCATCGCCCTACGAGCAGTACTTC. It codes for CSARGQGSSPYEQYF.

The rearrangement links TRBV6-4 to TRBJ2-7; D gene unclear. Germline CDR1 and CDR2: MRHNA and SNTAGT. V shed 11 bases and J shed 0 bases, with 14 bases lying between them. The CDR3 length is 13 residues. Here the CDR3 DNA reads TGTGCCGCTGTGGGGTCCGACTCCTACGAGCAGTACTTC. Translated, it gives CAAVGSDSYEQYF.

This clone was found many times. The V call is TRBV20-1, the J call TRBJ2-7; the D gene is possibly TRBD2 (5 bases). V was clipped by 8 bases and J by 0 bases, with 17 bases between them. Germline V gene lookup returns CDR1 DFQATT and CDR2 SNEGSKA (reference sequence). This CDR3 has 14 residues. CDR3 nucleotide sequence: TGCAGTCCCCACCTGGCGGGCGGCTCCTACGAGCAGTACTTC. Amino acids: CSPHLAGGSYEQYF.

The chain is built from TRBV20-1 and TRBJ2-7; 8 bases fit TRBD1. This CDR3 region has 13 residues. Germline trimming cut 7 bases from V and 7 bases from J; bases unmatched to any gene: 12. In germline, CDR1 is DFQATT, CDR2 SNEGSKA (reference sequence). The CDR3 nucleotides are TGCAGTGTTGGGACAGGCATTACTCAGGAGCAGTACTTC. This codes for CSVGTGITQEQYF.

At least ten counts were recorded for this clone. The chain joins TRBV20-1 to TRBJ2-1; 9 bases fit TRBD2. Germline V gene lookup returns CDR1 DFQATT and CDR2 SNEGSKA (reference sequence). CDR3 length equals 14 residues. V shed 4 bases, J shed 3 bases, and the junction held 4 bases outside the gene matches. CDR3 DNA: TGCAGTGCTAATAGCGGGAGTGGCTACAATGAGCAGTTCTTC. Its translation is CSANSGSGYNEQFF.

The table lists this clone with many counts. V is TRBV3-1 and J is TRBJ1-2; tentative D call: TRBD1 (5 bases). Germline loops: CDR1 LGHDT, CDR2 YNNKEL (reference sequence). V dropped 6 bases and J dropped 4 bases, with 15 bases sitting between them. The CDR3 runs 14 residues. The CDR3 loop reads CASSPGSLGYGYTF. As DNA, the CDR3 is TGTGCCAGCAGTCCAGGGTCCCTTGGCTATGGCTACACCTTC.

This clone was seen repeatedly, ten times or more. The rearrangement joins TRBV9 to TRBJ1-4, with a tentative D call TRBD1 (6 bases). This CDR3 comprises 16 residues. The germline CDR1 and CDR2 sequences are SGDLS and YYNGEE. The V end was cut by 3 bases, the J end by 1 base, with 13 bases between. The CDR3 reads CASSGGGGRTNEKLFF. DNA for the CDR3: TGTGCCAGCAGCGGAGGGGGGGGAAGAACTAATGAAAAACTGTTTTTT.

This clone was detected ten times or more. This sequence joins TRBV30 and TRBJ2-7, with 11 bases lining up with TRBD2. The V segment lost 5 bases and the J segment 5 bases; nucleotides outside the gene matches: 5. The length of the CDR3 is 13 residues. The germline CDR1 and CDR2 sequences are GTSNPN and SVGIG (reference sequence). The CDR3 DNA sequence: TGTGCCTGGGTAACTAGCGGGAGAAACGAGCAGTACTTC. This gives the protein CAWVTSGRNEQYF. The full variable domain, completed using reference TRBV30 and TRBJ2-7, is SQTIHQWPATLVQPVGSPLSLECTVEGTSNPNLYWYRQAAGRGLQLLFYSVGIGQISSEVPQNLSASRPQDRQFILSSKKLLLSDSGFYLCAWVTSGRNEQYFGPGTRLTVT.

This clone occurred many times. The gene calls are TRBV5-1 and TRBJ2-1; 9 bases align to TRBD2. Germline-derived CDR1 and CDR2 are SGHRS and YFSETQ. Trimming cost V 0 bases and J 8 bases; bases outside gene matches: 6. This CDR3 is 15 amino acids long. CDR3 DNA: TGCGCCAGCAGCTTGGTGGTAGCGGGAGCAGATGAGCAGTTCTTC. It translates to CASSLVVAGADEQFF.

This clone was recorded a few times. With a much larger clone just one base away, this may be a read error. The rearrangement links TRBV25-1 to TRBJ2-3; a possible D gene is TRBD1 (6 bases). Trimming left V 6 bases short and J 2 bases short, with 12 bases between. The CDR3 is 14 amino acids. Per germline, CDR1 MGHDK and CDR2 SYGVNS. The CDR3 here is CASSTGTSTDTQYF. The CDR3 DNA follows: TGTGCCAGCAGCACCGGGACATCCACAGATACGCAGTATTTT.

The CDR3 region has the DNA TGTGCCAGCAGCGTAGACAAGGGAACCGGAAACACCATATATTTT. It is translated as CASSVDKGTGNTIYF. The rearrangement uses TRBV9 and TRBJ1-3; D uncertain. Per the germline V gene, CDR1 is SGDLS and CDR2 is YYNGEE. The CDR3 loop spans 15 amino acids. The V end was cut by 0 bases, the J end by 4 bases, with 11 bases between.

This clone appeared many times. The rearrangement joins TRBV30 to TRBJ2-5; D possibly uses TRBD1 or TRBD2 (5 bases each). Per germline, CDR1 GTSNPN and CDR2 SVGIG (reference sequence). V was cut by 4 bases and J by 3 bases, with 18 bases left in between. This CDR3 comprises 15 residues. The CDR3 loop is CAWNGLGGRKETQYF. The CDR3 DNA is TGTGCCTGGAACGGGCTTGGGGGAAGAAAAGAGACCCAGTACTTC. The variable domain in full, completed from reference TRBV30 and TRBJ2-5, reads SQTIHQWPATLVQPVGSPLSLECTVEGTSNPNLYWYRQAAGRGLQLLFYSVGIGQISSEVPQNLSASRPQDRQFILSSKKLLLSDSGFYLCAWNGLGGRKETQYFGPGTRLLVL.

The CDR3 loop is CSASTGNNEQFF. CDR3 sequence (DNA): TGCAGTGCTTCTACAGGGAACAATGAGCAGTTCTTC. The chain has TRBV20-1 and TRBJ2-1, with D possibly TRBD1 on 6 matching bases. Germline CDR1 and CDR2: DFQATT and SNEGSKA (reference sequence). V lost 5 bases, J lost 5 bases, and 10 bases lay in between. This CDR3 comprises 12 residues.

This clone was seen at least ten times. The V gene is TRBV29-1, the J gene TRBJ1-1; perhaps TRBD1 as D (6 bases). The CDR3 is 13 residues long. Germline CDR1 is SQVTM and CDR2 is ANQGSEA. V lost 7 bases and J 1 base, leaving 13 bases between the germline ends. This chain's CDR3 is CSGAQGTNTEAFF. The CDR3 nucleotides are TGCAGCGGCGCTCAGGGGACGAACACTGAAGCTTTCTTT.

This clone was seen many times. CDR3 region: CASRKDLGETQYF. CDR3 bases: TGTGCCAGCAGAAAGGACCTCGGGGAGACCCAGTACTTC. This chain joins TRBV2 and TRBJ2-5; D unclear. Germline V gene data show CDR1 as SNHLY and CDR2 as FYNNEI. With 6 bases removed from V and 5 bases from J, the gap between germline ends came to 13 bases. This CDR3 region has 13 residues.

This clone was observed a single time. This chain joins TRBV5-1 and TRBJ2-7; D is undetermined. CDR1 and CDR2 (germline): SGHRS, YFSETQ. The CDR3 runs to 14 residues. The V and J ends lost 1 base and 3 bases respectively, with 11 bases between them. The CDR3 DNA sequence: TGCGCCAGCAGCTTGTACGAAACGGGCTACGAGCAGTACTTC. This translates into CASSLYETGYEQYF.

The rearrangement links TRBV3-1 to TRBJ2-7, with D perhaps matching TRBD2 (5 bases). The CDR3 is 13 amino acids. The germline CDR1 and CDR2 sequences are LGHDT and YNNKEL (reference sequence). V was trimmed by 0 bases and J by 6 bases, leaving 9 bases between them. The CDR3 bases are TGTGCCAGCAGCCAAGAGGGCCGGGGCGAGCAGTACTTC. Protein: CASSQEGRGEQYF.

This clone was seen many times. This chain joins TRBV2 and TRBJ1-5, with 7 bases that match TRBD1. The J segment lost 0 bases and the V segment lost 7 bases, leaving 12 bases of the junction unmatched. This CDR3 spans 17 amino acids. Per germline, CDR1 SNHLY and CDR2 FYNNEI. The CDR3 sequence is CASTDRPGGDSNQPQHF. The CDR3 region has the DNA TGTGCCAGCACAGATCGCCCAGGGGGGGATAGCAATCAGCCCCAGCATTTT.

As for this clone: This may stem from a read error, because a much larger clone lies one nucleotide away. This specimen includes other DNA sequences encoding the same CDR3. The rearrangement joins TRBV29-1 to TRBJ1-6, with D perhaps TRBD1 (6 bases). CDR1 SQVTM and CDR2 ANQGSEA come from the germline V gene. V lost 3 bases, J lost 16 bases, and 13 bases lay in between. CDR3 length equals 11 residues. Here the CDR3 reads CSVESGGQLHF. In nucleotides, the CDR3 is TGCAGCGTTGAGAGCGGGGGACAACTCCACTTT. The variable domain in full, with the rest retrieved from reference TRBV29-1 and TRBJ1-6, is SAVISQKPSRDICQRGTSLTIQCQVDSQVTMMFWYRQQPGQSLTLIATANQGSEATYESGFVIDKFPISRPNLTFSTLTVSNMSPEDSSIYLCSVESGGQLHFGNGTRLTVT.

This chain joins TRBV7-8 and TRBJ2-1; the D is unclear. The CDR3 is 14 residues long. Germline V gene sequence: CDR1 SGHVS, CDR2 FQNEAQ. Trimming took 3 bases from V and 5 from J, leaving 11 bases between them. CDR3 region: CASSLRSGNNEQFF. CDR3 in DNA: TGTGCCAGCAGCTTGAGGAGTGGTAACAATGAGCAGTTCTTC.

This clone was counted at least ten times. The V gene is TRBV20-1, the J gene TRBJ2-1, with TRBD1 as a possible D gene (6 bases). The length of the CDR3 is 15 residues. In germline, CDR1 is DFQATT, CDR2 SNEGSKA (reference sequence). V gave up 3 bases and J gave up 0 bases, with 12 bases separating them. The CDR3 DNA sequence: TGCAGTGCTAGCCCCGGACAGAACTCCTACAATGAGCAGTTCTTC. It specifies CSASPGQNSYNEQFF.

Ten or more counts support this clone. The sample has other DNA sequences that encode this CDR3 too. The chain recombines TRBV9 with TRBJ1-2, with D perhaps matching TRBD1 (5 bases). Germline V lookup: CDR1 SGDLS, CDR2 YYNGEE. The CDR3 consists of 18 residues. V was trimmed by 4 bases and J by 10 bases, leaving 32 bases between them. The CDR3 DNA sequence: TGTGCCAGCAGCCCATTTGCGACAGCTACCTCGTGGGGTTCCTACTACACCTTC. Translating it yields CASSPFATATSWGSYYTF.

This clone is classed as medium-sized (0.01 to 0.1%). This CDR3 is CASSLDEGGGDEQFF. The CDR3 DNA reads TGTGCCAGCAGTTTGGATGAGGGAGGTGGCGATGAGCAGTTCTTC. V and J are TRBV6-4 and TRBJ2-1, with a weak D call TRBD2 (6 bases). Germline V lookup: CDR1 MRHNA, CDR2 SNTAGT. The CDR3 sequence is 15 residues long. Trimming cost V 5 bases and J 8 bases, with 19 bases left between them.

The table lists this clone with a few counts. The genes are TRBV19 and TRBJ2-3; 7 bases match TRBD1. The V and J ends lost 6 bases and 1 base, in that order; junction bases with no gene match: 7. This CDR3 has 15 residues. From germline, CDR1 is LNHDA and CDR2 SQIVND (reference sequence). The CDR3 region has the DNA TGTGCCAGTAGCGGGACAGCCCGGGGCACAGATACGCAGTATTTT. This sequence encodes CASSGTARGTDTQYF. The full variable domain, with the rest looked up from reference TRBV19 and TRBJ2-3, is DGGITQSPKYLFRKEGQNVTLSCEQNLNHDAMYWYRQDPGQGLRLIYYSQIVNDFQKGDIAEGYSVSREKKESFPLTVTSAQKNPTAFYLCASSGTARGTDTQYFGPGTRLTVL.

This clone has a single count. The V gene is TRBV5-1, the J gene TRBJ1-2; possibly TRBD1 for D (5 bases). Trimming shortened V by 2 bases and J by 1 base, and 15 bases separated the two germline ends. Per the germline V gene, CDR1 is SGHRS and CDR2 is YFSETQ. The CDR3 extends over 16 amino acids. The DNA for the CDR3 is TGCGCCAGCAGCTTCCGCGGGGCGCCAGATAACTATGGCTACACCTTC. Its translation: CASSFRGAPDNYGYTF.